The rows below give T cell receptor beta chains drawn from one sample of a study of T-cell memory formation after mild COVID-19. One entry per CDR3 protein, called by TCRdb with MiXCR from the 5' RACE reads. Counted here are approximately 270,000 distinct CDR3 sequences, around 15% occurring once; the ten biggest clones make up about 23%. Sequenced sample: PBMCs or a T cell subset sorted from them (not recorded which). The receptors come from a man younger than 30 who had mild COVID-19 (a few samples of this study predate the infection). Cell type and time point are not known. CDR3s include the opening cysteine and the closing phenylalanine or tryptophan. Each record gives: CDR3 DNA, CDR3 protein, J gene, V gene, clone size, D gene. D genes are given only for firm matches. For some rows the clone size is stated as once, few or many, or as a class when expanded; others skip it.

DNA: TGTGCCAGCAGTGGGGGGCAGGTTAACACCGGGGAGCTGTTTTTT
CDR3: CASSGGQVNTGELFF
J: TRBJ2-2
V: TRBV2
size: few
D: -

DNA: TGTGCCAGCGCAACGGCTAGCAATCAGCCCCAGCATTTT
CDR3: CASATASNQPQHF
J: TRBJ1-5
V: TRBV6-2/TRBV6-3
size: -
D: -

DNA: TGTGCCAGCAGCCCAATAGCGGGGGGGCGGGAGACCCAGTACTTC
CDR3: CASSPIAGGRETQYF
J: TRBJ2-5
V: TRBV7-2
size: -
D: TRBD2

DNA: TGTGCCAGCAGCTTTTCGCGGGGGGGCCCGGATACGCAGTATTTT
CDR3: CASSFSRGGPDTQYF
J: TRBJ2-3
V: TRBV11-1
size: few
D: TRBD2

DNA: TGCAGTGCCCGGAACGCGGGGGGGGTTTTAGATACGCAGTATTTT
CDR3: CSARNAGGVLDTQYF
J: TRBJ2-3
V: TRBV20-1
size: few
D: TRBD2

DNA: TGTGCCAGCAGTTACAAGTATGAGCAGTTCTTC
CDR3: CASSYKYEQFF
J: TRBJ2-1
V: TRBV6-2/TRBV6-3
size: few
D: -

DNA: TGCGCCAGCAGCTTGCCCAGCAGCGCGAACACCGGGGAGCTGTTTTTT
CDR3: CASSLPSSANTGELFF
J: TRBJ2-2
V: TRBV5-1
size: few
D: -

DNA: TGTGCCAGCAGTGAAGTCGAGGGACCCTTGAGTAATACGCAGTATTTT
CDR3: CASSEVEGPLSNTQYF
J: TRBJ2-3
V: TRBV2
size: few
D: -

DNA: TGTGCCAGCAGTTTAGCGAGTAGGGGTCGGGGCTACACCTTC
CDR3: CASSLASRGRGYTF
J: TRBJ1-2
V: TRBV12-3/TRBV12-4
size: few
D: -

DNA: TGTGCCAGCAGCTACCCCGGGACAGGCGAGACCCAGTACTTC
CDR3: CASSYPGTGETQYF
J: TRBJ2-5
V: TRBV5-5
size: -
D: TRBD1

DNA: TGTGCCAGCCGGAAATCGCGGGAGCAGTTCTTC
CDR3: CASRKSREQFF
J: TRBJ2-1
V: TRBV6-1
size: many
D: -

DNA: TGTGCCAGTTCGCGAGGGGCCAACGTCCTGACTTTC
CDR3: CASSRGANVLTF
J: TRBJ2-6
V: TRBV27
size: -
D: -

DNA: TGTGCCAGCAGCATACAGGGATCCGGGGAGCTGTTTTTT
CDR3: CASSIQGSGELFF
J: TRBJ2-2
V: TRBV11-3
size: -
D: -

DNA: TGTGCCAGCAGCCCCCAGGGGGGTAGCACAGATACGCAGTATTTT
CDR3: CASSPQGGSTDTQYF
J: TRBJ2-3
V: TRBV7-9
size: -
D: -

DNA: TGTGCCAGCGGATTCTCGGACAGGGAGCAGTTCTTC
CDR3: CASGFSDREQFF
J: TRBJ2-1
V: TRBV28
size: few
D: TRBD1

DNA: TGCGCCAGCAGCCAGCCCGGGTCGGGGGATACGCAGTATTTT
CDR3: CASSQPGSGDTQYF
J: TRBJ2-3
V: TRBV4-3
size: -
D: -

DNA: TGTGCCATCAGTGAAAGGACTAGCGGGATATATAAAGAGACCCAGTACTTC
CDR3: CAISERTSGIYKETQYF
J: TRBJ2-5
V: TRBV10-3
size: few
D: TRBD2

DNA: TGTGCCATCAGCGGCGGGACATTACGAGAGACCCAGTACTTC
CDR3: CAISGGTLRETQYF
J: TRBJ2-5
V: TRBV10-3
size: -
D: -

DNA: TGTGCCAGCAGTCGGCGGGGGGGCCTGGAGACCCAGTACTTC
CDR3: CASSRRGGLETQYF
J: TRBJ2-5
V: TRBV12-3/TRBV12-4
size: -
D: TRBD2

DNA: TGTGCCAGCAGTTTAGCGCTACCCGGGACAGGTCCCCAAGAGACCCAGTACTTC
CDR3: CASSLALPGTGPQETQYF
J: TRBJ2-5
V: TRBV12-3/TRBV12-4
size: -
D: TRBD1

DNA: TGTGCCAGCAGCGAATATAGCGGGACCCAAGAGACCCAGTACTTC
CDR3: CASSEYSGTQETQYF
J: TRBJ2-5
V: TRBV9
size: few
D: TRBD2

DNA: TGCGCCAGCAGCCAAGCCCCGGGACGGTCGCATGGCTACACCTTC
CDR3: CASSQAPGRSHGYTF
J: TRBJ1-2
V: TRBV4-1
size: -
D: -

DNA: TGTGCCAACGCACGGGACAGGGACACTGAAGCTTTCTTT
CDR3: CANARDRDTEAFF
J: TRBJ1-1
V: TRBV2
size: -
D: TRBD1

DNA: TGTGCCGTGATGCCAGCGGGGGAATGGGCAGATACGCAGTATTTT
CDR3: CAVMPAGEWADTQYF
J: TRBJ2-3
V: TRBV10-3
size: -
D: TRBD2

DNA: TGTGCCAGCAGTTTCAGAGCGGGTGGTGGGTTCTTC
CDR3: CASSFRAGGGFF
J: TRBJ2-1
V: TRBV12-3/TRBV12-4
size: -
D: -

DNA: TGTGCCAGCAGAGACGGGACTAGCGGCGACTACGAGCAGTACTTC
CDR3: CASRDGTSGDYEQYF
J: TRBJ2-7
V: TRBV6-2/TRBV6-3
size: -
D: TRBD2

DNA: TGTGCCAGCAGCTTAGTGGAGGAGACCCAGTACTTC
CDR3: CASSLVEETQYF
J: TRBJ2-5
V: TRBV7-6
size: -
D: -

DNA: TGCGCCAGCAGCTTCCAGCGCTCCTACAATGAGCAGTTCTTC
CDR3: CASSFQRSYNEQFF
J: TRBJ2-1
V: TRBV5-1
size: many
D: -

DNA: TGTGCCAGCAGCCATACTAGCGGGGGGGCTAATGAGCAGTTCTTC
CDR3: CASSHTSGGANEQFF
J: TRBJ2-1
V: TRBV4-2
size: few
D: TRBD2

DNA: TGTGCCAGCAGCTTAGGAGGATCTCGGACCTACGAGCAGTACTTC
CDR3: CASSLGGSRTYEQYF
J: TRBJ2-7
V: TRBV7-2
size: -
D: -

DNA: TGTGCCAGCAGCCGCAACGATCAGCCCCAGCATTTT
CDR3: CASSRNDQPQHF
J: TRBJ1-5
V: TRBV7-9
size: -
D: -

DNA: TGCGCCAGCCGCCGCTGGGGCGCTGGGGATACGCAGTATTTT
CDR3: CASRRWGAGDTQYF
J: TRBJ2-3
V: TRBV4-1
size: few
D: -

DNA: TGTGCCAGCAGTCCCGGGACAGGGGTGAACACTGAAGCTTTCTTT
CDR3: CASSPGTGVNTEAFF
J: TRBJ1-1
V: TRBV6-5
size: few
D: TRBD1

DNA: TGTGCCAGCGGAGACTCGACTTATGGCAAGCAGTACTTC
CDR3: CASGDSTYGKQYF
J: TRBJ2-7
V: TRBV6-2/TRBV6-3
size: -
D: -

DNA: TGTGCCAGCAGATCCGGGACAGTGGGGACCCAGTACTTC
CDR3: CASRSGTVGTQYF
J: TRBJ2-5
V: TRBV2
size: few
D: TRBD1

DNA: TGTGCCAGCTCTCCGAATAGGGGTCTGGATTCACCCCTCCACTTT
CDR3: CASSPNRGLDSPLHF
J: TRBJ1-6
V: TRBV18
size: few
D: -

DNA: TGTGCCAGCAGCCGGACTAGCGGACAAGGAATCGAGCAGTTCTTC
CDR3: CASSRTSGQGIEQFF
J: TRBJ2-1
V: TRBV11-1
size: -
D: TRBD2

DNA: TGTGCCAGCAGTTATCTGGACAGGGGAAATTATGGCTACACCTTC
CDR3: CASSYLDRGNYGYTF
J: TRBJ1-2
V: TRBV6-5
size: -
D: TRBD1

DNA: TGTGCCAGCAGTCCCTTGGGCTACAATGAGCAGTTCTTC
CDR3: CASSPLGYNEQFF
J: TRBJ2-1
V: TRBV6-5
size: -
D: -

DNA: TGCAGTGCTAGAGAAGGAGGGCTGTCAGCTTTCTTT
CDR3: CSAREGGLSAFF
J: TRBJ1-1
V: TRBV20-1
size: -
D: -

DNA: TGCAGTGCTAGAGAGCCACAGGGATCCGAAGCTTTCTTT
CDR3: CSAREPQGSEAFF
J: TRBJ1-1
V: TRBV20-1
size: -
D: -

DNA: TGTGCCAGCAGTAGATGGGGTAATAGGCAGTTCTTC
CDR3: CASSRWGNRQFF
J: TRBJ2-1
V: TRBV5-6
size: few
D: -